This entry lists 17 T cell receptor beta chains sequenced from one sample in a study of blood T cell repertoires in COVID-19. Sequencing was performed with immunoSEQ multiplex PCR; in TCRdb, only in-frame clones are kept and a portion is missing. This repertoire shows 250,000 to 300,000 clones, around 85% found once; its top ten account for around 2%. The sequencing input was PBMCs or T cells enriched from blood (not recorded which). The origin of the receptors is a woman aged 45-65 years who had recovered from COVID-19.

The rearrangement links TRBV27 to TRBJ2-2; 7 bases are shared with TRBD2. The CDR3 runs 12 residues. The V segment lost 8 bases and the J segment 8 bases; nucleotides outside the gene matches: 5. The germline V gene encodes CDR1 MNHEY and CDR2 SMNVEV (reference sequence). This CDR3 reads CASGLVKGELFF. The CDR3 bases are TGTGCCAGCGGACTAGTAAAGGGGGAGCTGTTTTTT.

This rearrangement joins TRBV7-2 to TRBJ1-2; 8 bases fit TRBD1. V shed 10 bases, J shed 0 bases, and the junction held 4 bases outside the gene matches. The CDR3 sequence is 13 residues long. The germline CDR1 and CDR2 sequences are SGHTA and FQGNSA. CDR3 loop: CAIRGLSNYGYTF. CDR3 nucleotides: TGTGCCATCAGGGGGCTTTCTAACTATGGCTACACCTTC.

The V and J genes are TRBV19 and TRBJ1-1, with D unclear. V was clipped by 2 bases and J by 6 bases, with 13 bases between them. CDR1 and CDR2 (germline): LNHDA, SQIVND (reference sequence). The CDR3 is made up of 14 amino acids. The CDR3 DNA is TGTGCCAGTAGTATATCGGGTGTAAGTCCTGAAGCTTTCTTT. Its translation is CASSISGVSPEAFF.

J is TRBJ2-1 and V is TRBV5-1; 14 nucleotides align to TRBD2. CDR3 length: 13 residues. After removal of 4 bases from V and 14 bases from J, the junction contained 5 bases not matched to a gene. The germline V gene encodes CDR1 SGHRS and CDR2 YFSETQ. This CDR3 reads CASSQGLAGDKFF. CDR3 nucleotide sequence: TGCGCCAGCAGCCAGGGACTAGCGGGGGATAAGTTCTTC.

V gene TRBV5-5 combines with J gene TRBJ1-1; tentative D call: TRBD1 (5 bases). CDR1 and CDR2 from the germline V gene are SGHKS and YYEKEE (reference sequence). The CDR3 runs to 14 residues. The ends were cut back, 2 bases at V and 1 base at J, with 9 bases in the middle. The CDR3 is CASSFRVQNTEAFF. Written as DNA, the CDR3 is TGTGCCAGCAGCTTCAGGGTACAGAACACTGAAGCTTTCTTT.

V usage is TRBV3-1 (or the pseudogene TRBV3-2) and J usage is TRBJ1-1; 10 bases are shared with TRBD1. Per the germline V gene, CDR1 is LGHDT and CDR2 is YNNKEL (reference sequence). The CDR3 runs 15 residues. Germline trimming cut 5 bases from V and 3 bases from J; bases unmatched to any gene: 6. In DNA, the CDR3 is TGTGCCAGCAGCATTGACAGGGGGCGCGACACTGAAGCTTTCTTT. Encoded protein: CASSIDRGRDTEAFF.

This chain uses TRBV19 with TRBJ2-7; D may be TRBD2 (5 bases). Germline lookup yields CDR1 LNHDA and CDR2 SQIVND (reference sequence). With 3 bases removed from V and 3 bases from J, the gap between germline ends came to 12 bases. This CDR3 has 14 amino acids. The CDR3, as DNA: TGTGCCAGTAGTATTGTACTAGACGTCTACGAGCAGTACTTC. It encodes CASSIVLDVYEQYF. The full variable domain, its missing parts supplied by reference TRBV19 and TRBJ2-7, is DGGITQSPKYLFRKEGQNVTLSCEQNLNHDAMYWYRQDPGQGLRLIYYSQIVNDFQKGDIAEGYSVSREKKESFPLTVTSAQKNPTAFYLCASSIVLDVYEQYFGPGTRLTVT.

The chain links TRBV7-2 to TRBJ2-7, with 10 bases fitting TRBD1. The CDR3 totals 14 residues. After removal of 7 bases from V and 3 bases from J, the junction contained 6 bases not matched to a gene. Germline-derived CDR1 and CDR2 are SGHTA and FQGNSA. The chain's CDR3 is CASNFRTGGYEQYF. In DNA form, the CDR3 reads TGTGCCAGCAACTTCCGGACAGGGGGCTACGAGCAGTACTTC.

This chain uses TRBV30 with TRBJ1-5, with 7 bases fitting TRBD1. CDR1 and CDR2 (germline): GTSNPN, SVGIG (reference sequence). The CDR3 has 14 amino acids. Losses at the gene ends were 4 bases for V and 2 bases for J; bases not matched to a gene: 5. The CDR3: CAWNRQGGNQPQHF. Here the CDR3 DNA reads TGTGCCTGGAATAGACAGGGAGGCAATCAGCCCCAGCATTTT. The full variable domain, its missing parts supplied by reference TRBV30 and TRBJ1-5, is SQTIHQWPATLVQPVGSPLSLECTVEGTSNPNLYWYRQAAGRGLQLLFYSVGIGQISSEVPQNLSASRPQDRQFILSSKKLLLSDSGFYLCAWNRQGGNQPQHFGDGTRLSIL.

This chain connects TRBV19 to TRBJ2-7; weak D call: TRBD2 (6 bases). This CDR3 region has 15 residues. With 4 bases removed from V and 2 bases from J, the gap between germline ends came to 15 bases. Germline CDR1 is LNHDA and CDR2 is SQIVND (reference sequence). Here the CDR3 reads CASSTYGGEAYEQYF. The CDR3 nucleotides read TGTGCCAGTAGTACGTATGGAGGGGAAGCCTACGAGCAGTACTTC.

The rearrangement joins TRBV6-2 or TRBV6-3 to TRBJ2-1, with 7 bases fitting TRBD1. The CDR3 runs 12 residues. The germline V gene has CDR1 MNHEY and CDR2 SVGEGT. The V gene end was trimmed by 5 bases and the J gene end by 9 bases; junction bases not matched to a gene: 4. Here the CDR3 reads CASSPQGTEQFF. Here the CDR3 DNA reads TGTGCCAGCAGTCCACAGGGGACTGAGCAGTTCTTC.

This chain connects TRBV30 to TRBJ1-6, with D perhaps TRBD1 (5 bases). This CDR3 is built from 17 residues. The germline V gene has CDR1 GTSNPN and CDR2 SVGIG (reference sequence). Trimming left V 0 bases short and J 0 bases short, with 12 bases between. The CDR3 bases are TGTGCCTGGAGTGTACAGGCGGGGAGCTCCTATAATTCACCCCTCCACTTT. Amino acids: CAWSVQAGSSYNSPLHF.

The chain employs TRBV6-1 and TRBJ2-7, with 7 bases fitting TRBD2. This CDR3 contains 14 residues. J gave up 6 bases and V 3 bases, and 8 bases lay outside the gene matches. Germline-derived CDR1 and CDR2 are MNHNS and SASEGT. The CDR3 bases are TGTGCCAGCAGTGACATGGCGGGAGTAGGCGAGCAGTACTTC. Encoded protein: CASSDMAGVGEQYF.

This rearrangement joins TRBV7-9 to TRBJ2-1; the match to TRBD2 covers 9 bases. The J segment lost 7 bases and the V segment lost 5 bases, leaving 6 bases of the junction unmatched. The CDR3 is 14 amino acids. The germline V gene encodes CDR1 SEHNR and CDR2 FQNEAQ (reference sequence). The DNA for the CDR3 is TGTGCCAGCAGCGCGGCGGGAGGGAGTAATGAGCAGTTCTTC. It specifies CASSAAGGSNEQFF.

The CDR3 sequence is CASSESEGETQYF. The CDR3 nucleotides are TGTGCCAGCAGTGAATCCGAGGGAGAGACCCAGTACTTC. This chain connects TRBV2 to TRBJ2-5; D may be TRBD2 (5 bases). The germline CDR1 and CDR2 sequences are SNHLY and FYNNEI. This CDR3 is 13 amino acids long. The germline V and J ends were trimmed by 2 bases and 4 bases, with 8 bases remaining between them.

This clone was observed once. V usage is TRBV2 and J usage is TRBJ2-3; TRBD1 might be the D (6 bases). Germline CDR1 SNHLY, CDR2 FYNNEI. V lost 10 bases and J 2 bases, leaving 10 bases between the germline ends. CDR3 length equals 12 residues. CDR3 loop: CATRDITDTQYF. The CDR3 coding sequence is TGTGCCACCCGGGACATCACAGATACGCAGTATTTT.

This chain connects TRBV7-3 to TRBJ2-1; weak D call: TRBD2 (5 bases). Germline V gene lookup returns CDR1 SGHTA and CDR2 FQGTGA. There are 15 residues in the CDR3. V was trimmed by 6 bases and J by 6 bases, leaving 18 bases between them. For the CDR3, the DNA is TGTGCCAGCAGTTACCCCGGTCCTGCGGGCAATGAGCAGTTCTTC. Protein sequence: CASSYPGPAGNEQFF.